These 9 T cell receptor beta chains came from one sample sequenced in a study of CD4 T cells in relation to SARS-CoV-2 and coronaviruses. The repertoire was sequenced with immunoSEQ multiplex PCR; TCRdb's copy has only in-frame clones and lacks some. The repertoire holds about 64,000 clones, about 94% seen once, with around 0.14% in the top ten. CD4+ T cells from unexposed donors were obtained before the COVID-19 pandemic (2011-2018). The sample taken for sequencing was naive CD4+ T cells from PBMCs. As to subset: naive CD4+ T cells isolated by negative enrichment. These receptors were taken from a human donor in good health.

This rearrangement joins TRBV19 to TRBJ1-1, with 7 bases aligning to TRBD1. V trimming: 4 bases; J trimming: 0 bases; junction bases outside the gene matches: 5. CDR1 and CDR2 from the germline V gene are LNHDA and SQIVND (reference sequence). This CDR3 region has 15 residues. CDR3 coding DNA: TGTGCCAGTAGTAGGCAGGGGGGACTGAACACTGAAGCTTTCTTT. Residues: CASSRQGGLNTEAFF.

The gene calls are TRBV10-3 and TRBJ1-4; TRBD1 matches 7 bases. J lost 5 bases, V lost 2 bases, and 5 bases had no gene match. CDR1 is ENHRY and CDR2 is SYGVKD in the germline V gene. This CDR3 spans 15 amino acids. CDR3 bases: TGTGCCATCAGTGAGGGTGGCAGGGGGAATGAAAAACTGTTTTTT. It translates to CAISEGGRGNEKLFF.

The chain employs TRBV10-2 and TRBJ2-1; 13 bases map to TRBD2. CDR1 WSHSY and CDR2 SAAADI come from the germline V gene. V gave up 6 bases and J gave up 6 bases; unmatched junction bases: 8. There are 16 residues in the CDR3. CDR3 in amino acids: CASSGTGTSGTNEQFF. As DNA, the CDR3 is TGCGCCAGCAGCGGAACCGGGACTAGCGGGACCAATGAGCAGTTCTTC.

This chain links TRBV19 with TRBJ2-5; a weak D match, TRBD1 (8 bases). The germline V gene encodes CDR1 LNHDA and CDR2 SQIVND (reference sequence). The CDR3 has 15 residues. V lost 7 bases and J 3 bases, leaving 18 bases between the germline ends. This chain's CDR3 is CASTRGGTGKETQYF. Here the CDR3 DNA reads TGTGCCAGTACAAGGGGGGGGACAGGAAAAGAGACCCAGTACTTC.

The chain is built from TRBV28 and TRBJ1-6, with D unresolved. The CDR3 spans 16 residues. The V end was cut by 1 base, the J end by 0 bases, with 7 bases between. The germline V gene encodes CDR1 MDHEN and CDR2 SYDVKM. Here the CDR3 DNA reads TGTGCCAGCAGTTTATCAGGAAGCTCCTATAATTCACCCCTCCACTTT. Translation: CASSLSGSSYNSPLHF.

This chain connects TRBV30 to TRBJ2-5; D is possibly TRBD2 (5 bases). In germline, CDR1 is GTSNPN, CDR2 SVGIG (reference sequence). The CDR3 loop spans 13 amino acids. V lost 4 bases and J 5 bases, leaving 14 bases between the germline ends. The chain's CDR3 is CAWTTLPGETQYF. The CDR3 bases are TGTGCCTGGACCACCCTCCCGGGGGAGACCCAGTACTTC.

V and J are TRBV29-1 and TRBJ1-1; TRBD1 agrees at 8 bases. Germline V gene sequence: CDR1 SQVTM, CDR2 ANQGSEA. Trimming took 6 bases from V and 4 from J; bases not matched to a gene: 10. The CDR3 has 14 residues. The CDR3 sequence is CSVDTGTGPTEAFF. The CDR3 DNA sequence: TGCAGCGTCGACACCGGGACAGGCCCCACTGAAGCTTTCTTT.

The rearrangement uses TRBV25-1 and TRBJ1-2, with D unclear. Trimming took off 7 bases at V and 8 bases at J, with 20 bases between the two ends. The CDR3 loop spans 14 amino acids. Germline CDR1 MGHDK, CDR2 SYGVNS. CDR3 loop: CASTTSGFARGYTF. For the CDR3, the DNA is TGTGCCAGCACCACCTCAGGATTCGCGAGGGGCTACACCTTC.

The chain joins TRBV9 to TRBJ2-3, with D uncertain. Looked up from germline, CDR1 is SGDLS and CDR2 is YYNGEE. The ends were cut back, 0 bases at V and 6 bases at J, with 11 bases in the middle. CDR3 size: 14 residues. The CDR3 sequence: CASSVEIEEDTQYF. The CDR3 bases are TGTGCCAGCAGCGTAGAGATTGAGGAGGATACGCAGTATTTT.